The rows below give T cell receptor beta chains drawn from one sample of a study of OX40 agonist ivuxolimab in advanced cancers. Here immunoSEQ multiplex PCR was the method, and the copy in TCRdb shows in-frame clones only, minus some. The sample holds under 95,000 clones, roughly 90% seen once. Sequenced material: CD4+ or CD8+ T cells sorted from blood, taken in a trial of the OX40 agonist ivuxolimab. These receptors all come from an adult with an advanced solid tumor such as melanoma, head and neck, liver or kidney cancer. Each CDR3 is given with its conserved first and last residue. A D gene is named only where the DNA matches it firmly. Expanded clones are given a class, and other clones once, few, many or no size at all.

abundance	v_gene	j_gene	d_gene	CDR3nt	CDR3aa
NA	TRBV25-1	TRBJ1-5	TRBD1	TGTGCCAGCAGTGAACGCGACAGGGTACAGCCCCAGCATTTT	CASSERDRVQPQHF
NA	TRBV5-6	TRBJ1-2	TRBD1	TGTGCCAGCAACGACCGGGACAGGGGGAACTATGGCTACACCTTC	CASNDRDRGNYGYTF
NA	TRBV21-1	TRBJ2-2	NA	TGTGCCAGCAGCGCCCGACTGAACACCGGGGAGCTGTTTTTT	CASSARLNTGELFF
NA	TRBV7-2	TRBJ2-1	TRBD2	TGTGCCAGCAGCATTGATCCGGGTCGGGGGGGCCGGTTGGGTATTGAGCAGTTCTTC	CASSIDPGRGGRLGIEQFF
NA	TRBV4-1	TRBJ1-1	TRBD1	TGCGCCAGCAGCCTCGGACAGGTCAACACTGAAGCTTTCTTT	CASSLGQVNTEAFF
NA	TRBV7-9	TRBJ1-1	NA	TGTGCCAGCAGCTTAAGACAAGATATGAACACTGAAGCTTTCTTT	CASSLRQDMNTEAFF
once	TRBV11-2	TRBJ1-2	TRBD1	TGTGCCAGCAGCTTCCGCGGGACAGGGGGCGTTAAGACTAACTATGGCTACACCTTC	CASSFRGTGGVKTNYGYTF
NA	TRBV10-2	TRBJ1-4	TRBD1	TGCGCCAGCAGCGAGGACAGGCTAAATGAAAAACTGTTTTTT	CASSEDRLNEKLFF
NA	TRBV5-1	TRBJ2-5	NA	TGCGCCAGCAGCTTGGTCGGGGTCGGGGAGACCCAGTACTTC	CASSLVGVGETQYF
NA	TRBV9	TRBJ2-3	TRBD1	TGTGCCAGCAGCCCTCGGACAGGCCTAGATACGCAGTATTTT	CASSPRTGLDTQYF
NA	TRBV5-1	TRBJ2-1	TRBD2	TGCGCCAGCAGCTTAGAAGCGGGGGGAAACAATGAGCAGTTCTTC	CASSLEAGGNNEQFF
NA	TRBV6-5	TRBJ2-7	TRBD1	TGTGCCAGCAGTGGACCCGGGACAGGGGGATACGAGCAGTACTTC	CASSGPGTGGYEQYF
NA	TRBV2	TRBJ1-4	NA	TGTGCCAGCAGTGAGCTGACAACTAATGAAAAACTGTTTTTT	CASSELTTNEKLFF
NA	TRBV2	TRBJ1-1	NA	TGTGCCAGCAGTGACGTAGGTGGGGGGGTTACTGAAGCTTTCTTT	CASSDVGGGVTEAFF
once	TRBV7-6	TRBJ2-1	NA	TGTGCCAGCAGCTTAGTTAATCCTTGGGCCTACAATGAGCAGTTCTTC	CASSLVNPWAYNEQFF
NA	TRBV11-2	TRBJ2-5	NA	TGTGCCAGCACCTGGTGGGAAGAGACCCAGTACTTC	CASTWWEETQYF
NA	TRBV29-1	TRBJ2-7	NA	TGCAGCGTTGACACGTCGGGGGGCAGGGGCACCTACGAGCAGTACTTC	CSVDTSGGRGTYEQYF
few	TRBV11-2	TRBJ2-7	TRBD2	TGTGCCAGCAGCTCCTCCAGGCGGGGGGAGCAGTACTTC	CASSSSRRGEQYF
NA	TRBV28	TRBJ2-7	NA	TGTGCCAGCAGAGGGCCCCCCTACGAGCAGTACTTC	CASRGPPYEQYF
NA	TRBV4-1	TRBJ1-5	NA	TGCGCCAGCAGCCAACCCCATCAGGGGAGGGATCAGCCCCAGCATTTT	CASSQPHQGRDQPQHF
NA	TRBV28	TRBJ2-7	NA	TGTGCCAGCAGTTTATATGGGACCCTGACCTACGAGCAGTACTTC	CASSLYGTLTYEQYF
NA	TRBV10-2	TRBJ1-5	TRBD1	TGCGCCAGCAGTTCAGGGGGAGGGCAGCCCCAGCATTTT	CASSSGGGQPQHF
NA	TRBV7-2	TRBJ1-5	NA	TGTGCCAGCAGCTCCTCTGGGACTGGTAGTCAGCCCCAGCATTTT	CASSSSGTGSQPQHF
few	TRBV9	TRBJ2-7	TRBD2	TGTGCCAGCAGCCGGGCAGCGGGAGGCTTCGAGCAGTACTTC	CASSRAAGGFEQYF
NA	TRBV28	TRBJ1-5	NA	TGTGCCATCGGTAAGACGCCCCAGCATTTT	CAIGKTPQHF
NA	TRBV9	TRBJ2-1	NA	TGTGCCAGCAGCGTCCAGGGGATCCACAATGAGCAGTTCTTC	CASSVQGIHNEQFF
NA	TRBV6-1	TRBJ2-7	NA	TGTGCCAGCACGGGGGCGCAGAAGCAGTACTTC	CASTGAQKQYF
NA	TRBV18	TRBJ2-1	TRBD2	TGTGCCAGCTCACCACGGACTAGCGGGAGGGTGAATGAGCAGTTCTTC	CASSPRTSGRVNEQFF
NA	TRBV4-1	TRBJ2-2	NA	TGCGCCAGCAGCCAAGATGAGGATAGGGCATTAACCGGGGAGCTGTTTTTT	CASSQDEDRALTGELFF